A selection of T cell receptor beta chains follows, all from one sample in a study of kidney transplant recipient with SARS-CoV-2 infection. TCRdb processed the reads anew with MiXCR; each CDR3 protein has one entry. The table includes approximately 240,000 distinct CDR3 sequences, 29% detected once. This specimen consisted of a blood sample, obtained at baseline and on day 111 from a kidney transplant recipient. These TCRs come from a male patient younger than 45 who had COVID-19 and was a kidney transplant recipient. Some T cells here may be from the graft donor. Both conserved end residues are part of each CDR3. D genes are given only for firm matches. Not every row has a clone size; where given, it reads once, few, many or a size class.

v_call,j_call,cdr3_length,d_call,clone_size,cdr3_aa,cdr3_nt
TRBV3-1,TRBJ2-5,17,.,many,CASSMQTPISFSETQYF,TGTGCCAGCAGCATGCAAACTCCCATTTCTTTCTCTGAGACCCAGTACTTC
TRBV10-3,TRBJ2-1,13,.,.,CAIKSLAGNEQFF,TGTGCCATCAAGTCCCTCGCGGGGAATGAGCAGTTCTTC
TRBV27,TRBJ2-7,18,.,many,CASSPHWSSEESSYEQYF,TGTGCCAGCAGTCCCCACTGGAGTAGCGAAGAGAGCTCCTACGAGCAGTACTTC
TRBV11-3,TRBJ2-7,13,.,many,CASSLPPGFEQYF,TGTGCCAGCAGCCTCCCCCCTGGGTTCGAGCAGTACTTC
TRBV2,TRBJ1-5,14,TRBD1,many,CASRAGQGYQPQHF,TGTGCCAGCAGAGCGGGACAGGGGTATCAGCCCCAGCATTTT
TRBV6-5,TRBJ2-1,16,.,.,CASSYSVLEVHNKQFF,TGTGCCAGCAGTTACTCGGTACTAGAAGTACACAATAAGCAGTTCTTC
TRBV5-6,TRBJ1-5,19,.,many,CASRFITHRENRGKQPQHF,TGTGCCAGCAGATTCATTACCCACAGGGAGAATAGAGGGAAACAGCCCCAGCATTTT
TRBV6-4,TRBJ1-2,17,.,many,CASSACSSHGKTYGYTF,TGTGCCAGCAGTGCCTGTTCCTCACACGGAAAGACCTATGGCTACACCTTC
TRBV7-7,TRBJ1-2,17,.,.,CASSNNLKCRKTYGYTF,TGTGCCAGCAGCAACAATCTTAAGTGCCGAAAGACCTATGGCTACACCTTC
TRBV5-1,TRBJ1-2,16,.,many,CASALVSVRKTYGYTF,TGCGCCAGCGCGTTAGTATCGGTTCGAAAGACCTATGGCTACACCTTC
TRBV20-1,TRBJ1-5,15,.,many,CSASHLTRNNQPQHF,TGCAGTGCCTCCCACCTGACGCGGAACAATCAGCCCCAGCATTTT
TRBV7-2,TRBJ1-1,13,.,.,CASSTGPGTEAFF,TGTGCCAGCAGCACCGGGCCCGGCACTGAAGCTTTCTTT
TRBV6-5,TRBJ2-1,18,TRBD2,many,CASSYSGLAGGGEGEQFF,TGTGCCAGCAGTTACTCGGGACTAGCGGGAGGGGGTGAGGGTGAGCAGTTCTTC
TRBV3-1,TRBJ1-2,17,.,many,CASSPQATLRKTYGYTF,TGTGCCAGCAGCCCGCAGGCCACCCTTCGAAAGACCTATGGCTACACCTTC
TRBV30,TRBJ1-5,13,TRBD1,many,CACQGQGNQPQHF,TGTGCCTGTCAGGGACAGGGCAATCAGCCCCAGCATTTT
TRBV20-1,TRBJ1-2,16,.,many,CSAPSALFRKTYGYTF,TGCAGTGCTCCTTCGGCGCTGTTTCGAAAGACCTATGGCTACACCTTC
TRBV20-1,TRBJ1-1,14,.,.,CSASTNRGLKEAFF,TGCAGTGCTAGTACGAATCGGGGATTGAAGGAAGCTTTCTTT
TRBV7-2,TRBJ2-7,13,.,.,CASGETESYEQYF,TGTGCCAGCGGCGAGACGGAATCCTACGAGCAGTACTTC
TRBV6-5,TRBJ2-1,16,TRBD2,many,CASSSIAGGRYNEQFF,TGTGCCAGCAGTTCGATAGCGGGAGGTCGTTACAATGAGCAGTTCTTC
TRBV24-1,TRBJ1-2,16,.,many,CATSDSNREANYGYTF,TGTGCCACCAGTGATTCGAACAGGGAGGCTAACTATGGCTACACCTTC
TRBV8-2,TRBJ1-2,16,.,many,CGSHDFDSRKTYGYTF,TGTGGCAGTCACGACTTTGATAGCCGAAAGACCTATGGCTACACCTTC
TRBV23-1,TRBJ1-2,17,.,.,CASSLGQLRRRTYGYTF,TGCGCCAGCAGTCTGGGGCAGCTACGCAGAAGGACCTATGGCTACACCTTC
TRBV20-1,TRBJ2-2,13,.,many,CSASGWNTGELFF,TGCAGTGCTAGTGGGTGGAACACCGGGGAGCTGTTTTTT
TRBV19,TRBJ2-3,15,TRBD1,many,CASTRTGAPTDTQYF,TGTGCCAGTACGAGGACAGGGGCCCCCACAGATACGCAGTATTTT
TRBV10-3,TRBJ2-3,16,.,.,CTISEGNTPSTDTQYF,TGTACCATCAGTGAAGGGAACACTCCTAGCACAGATACGCAGTATTTT
TRBV5-1,TRBJ2-7,15,TRBD2,many,CASSLTGTSGREQYF,TGCGCCAGCAGCTTAACCGGGACTAGCGGCCGCGAGCAGTACTTC
TRBV6-2/TRBV6-3,TRBJ2-1,13,.,many,CASSYSSNLEQFF,TGTGCCAGCAGTTACTCCTCTAATCTTGAGCAGTTCTTC
TRBV7-9,TRBJ1-4,17,TRBD1,many,CASSPRQGAATNEKLFF,TGTGCCAGCAGCCCCCGACAGGGGGCGGCAACTAATGAAAAACTGTTTTTT
TRBV11-2,TRBJ1-2,17,.,.,CASSPRSTSRKTYGHTF,TGTGCCAGCAGCCCTCGGTCAACAAGCAGAAAGACCTATGGCCACACCTTC
TRBV7-1,TRBJ1-2,17,.,many,CASSDYHHEGKTYGYTF,TGTGCCAGCAGCGACTATCATCACGAGGGAAAGACCTATGGCTACACCTTC
TRBV7-3,TRBJ2-3,15,.,few,CASSPSGLGTDTQYF,TGTGCCAGCAGCCCCAGCGGGTTGGGCACAGATACGCAGTATTTT
TRBV7-9,TRBJ2-1,15,TRBD1,few,CASSQGQATNNEQFF,TGTGCCAGCAGCCAGGGACAGGCTACAAACAATGAGCAGTTCTTC
TRBV27,TRBJ2-3,15,.,many,CASTRQTPSTDTQYF,TGTGCCAGCACTCGGCAGACCCCTAGCACAGATACGCAGTATTTT
TRBV7-9,TRBJ2-2,15,.,many,CASSSGDGFFGELFF,TGTGCCAGCAGCTCAGGTGACGGCTTTTTTGGGGAGCTGTTTTTT
TRBV10-1,TRBJ2-2,17,.,many,CASSESKWSGNTGELFF,TGCGCCAGCAGTGAGTCGAAGTGGTCCGGGAACACCGGGGAGCTGTTTTTT
TRBV20-1,TRBJ1-6,17,TRBD1,many,CSARDLDRVAYNSPLHF,TGCAGTGCTAGAGATCTTGACAGGGTAGCCTATAATTCACCCCTCCACTTT
TRBV3-1,TRBJ1-3,15,.,many,CASSQGLGQGNTIYF,TGTGCCAGCAGCCAAGGACTGGGCCAAGGAAACACCATATATTTT
TRBV7-9,TRBJ2-1,16,.,many,CASSLVWGNSYNEQFF,TGTGCCAGCAGCTTAGTGTGGGGGAACTCCTACAATGAGCAGTTCTTC
TRBV20-1,TRBJ1-1,15,TRBD1,many,CSARNPDRGHTEAFF,TGCAGTGCTAGAAATCCGGACAGGGGTCACACTGAAGCTTTCTTT
TRBV28,TRBJ2-2,15,TRBD1,many,CASSLGTGTTGELFF,TGTGCCAGCAGTTTAGGGACAGGGACCACCGGGGAGCTGTTTTTT
TRBV6-8,TRBJ1-2,17,.,many,CASSTTKRSRKTYGYTF,TGTGCCAGCAGTACAACCAAACGCTCTAGAAAGACCTATGGCTACACCTTC
TRBV12-3/TRBV12-4,TRBJ1-5,15,TRBD1,.,CASSLGQGGDQPQHF,TGTGCCAGCAGTTTAGGACAGGGCGGCGATCAGCCCCAGCATTTT
TRBV7-1,TRBJ1-2,17,.,many,CASSTSNHEGKTYGYTF,TGTGCCAGCAGCACTTCTAATCACGAGGGAAAGACCTATGGCTACACCTTC
TRBV5-5,TRBJ1-6,12,.,many,CASSGLGSPLHF,TGTGCCAGCAGCGGCTTGGGTTCACCCCTCCACTTT
TRBV27,TRBJ2-2,17,TRBD1,.,CASGWGQGRENTGELFF,TGTGCCAGCGGCTGGGGACAGGGGAGAGAGAACACCGGGGAGCTGTTTTTT
TRBV7-2,TRBJ1-2,14,.,many,CASSLASTNYGYTF,TGTGCCAGCAGCTTAGCGTCTACTAACTATGGCTACACCTTC
TRBV5-4,TRBJ2-6,17,TRBD2,many,CASSLSLAGVGANVLTF,TGTGCCAGCAGCTTGTCCCTAGCGGGAGTAGGGGCCAACGTCCTGACTTTC
TRBV7-2,TRBJ1-2,17,.,many,CASSRQLRDGKTYGYTF,TGTGCCAGCAGCCGGCAACTCAGAGACGGAAAGACCTATGGCTACACCTTC
TRBV7-9,TRBJ1-2,17,TRBD1,.,CASSFPQGGGRHYGYTF,TGTGCCAGCAGCTTCCCCCAGGGGGGGGGGCGTCACTATGGCTACACCTTC